The TCR beta chain described here comes from a study of T cell repertoires in cytomegalovirus infection. About the study: As its CMV epitopes, the study selected recently identified HLA-C-restricted and well-studied HLA-B-restricted targets. Through public TCR beta signatures, both CMV infection and matching HLA type were indicated.

Points from the study as a whole: Predominance within the ex vivo response was attributable to HLA-C-restricted CMV-specific TCR beta clonotypes.

TCRdb re-analysed the reads in MiXCR, keeping a single row per CDR3 protein. The data show roughly 730,000 distinct CDR3 sequences, around 32% seen once. This clonotype was seen more than once but under ten times. Antigen: not known. One junction end does not reproduce the germline sequence, and a read error may be involved. The receptor was derived from a human donor in good health (CMV status not recorded). Some clones in this sample may be carry-over from other donors' samples. The material was cultured PBMCs, obtained from culture after CMV antigen stimulation.

The chain's CDR3 is CASSLTPTVYDEQFF. CDR3 sequence (DNA): TGCGCCAGCAGCTTGACCCCTACAGTCTACGATGAGCAGTTCTTC. The rearrangement links TRBV5-1 to TRBJ2-1; D is unclear. In germline, CDR1 is SGHRS, CDR2 YFSETQ. The CDR3 runs to 15 residues.